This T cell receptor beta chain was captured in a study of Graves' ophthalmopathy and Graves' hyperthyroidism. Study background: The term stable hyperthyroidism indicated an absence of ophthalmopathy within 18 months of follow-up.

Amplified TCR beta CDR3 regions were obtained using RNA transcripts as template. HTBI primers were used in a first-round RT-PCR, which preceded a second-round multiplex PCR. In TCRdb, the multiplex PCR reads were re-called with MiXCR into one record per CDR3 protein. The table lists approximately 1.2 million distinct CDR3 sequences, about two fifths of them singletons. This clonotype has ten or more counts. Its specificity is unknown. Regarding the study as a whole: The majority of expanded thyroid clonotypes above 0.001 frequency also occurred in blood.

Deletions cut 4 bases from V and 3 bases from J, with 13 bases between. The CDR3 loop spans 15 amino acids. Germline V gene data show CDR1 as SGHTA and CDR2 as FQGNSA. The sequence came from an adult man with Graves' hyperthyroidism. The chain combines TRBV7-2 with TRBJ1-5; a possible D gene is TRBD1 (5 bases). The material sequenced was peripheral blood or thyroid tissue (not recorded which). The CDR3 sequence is CASSYRRDFNQPQHF. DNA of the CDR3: TGTGCCAGCAGCTATCGCCGGGACTTCAATCAGCCCCAGCATTTT.